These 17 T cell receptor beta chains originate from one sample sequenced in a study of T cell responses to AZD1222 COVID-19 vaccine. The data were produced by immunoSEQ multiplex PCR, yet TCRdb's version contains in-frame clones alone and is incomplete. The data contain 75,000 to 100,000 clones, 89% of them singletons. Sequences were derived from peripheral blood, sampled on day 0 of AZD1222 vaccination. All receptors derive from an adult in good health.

CDR3 sequence (DNA): TGTGCCAGCGATGACGGGTACACCGGGGAGCTGTTTTTT. Its translation: CASDDGYTGELFF. The chain links TRBV4-2 to TRBJ2-2, with D uncertain. The germline gives CDR1 LGHNA, CDR2 YNFKEQ. This CDR3 spans 13 amino acids. Between the trimmed V and J ends, which lost 8 bases and 3 bases, there was a span of 10 bases.

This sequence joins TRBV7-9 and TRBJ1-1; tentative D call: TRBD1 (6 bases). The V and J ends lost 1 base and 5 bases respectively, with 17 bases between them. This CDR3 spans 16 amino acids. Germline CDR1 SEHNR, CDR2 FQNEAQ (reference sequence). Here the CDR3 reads CASSLVGGASGTEAFF. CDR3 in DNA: TGTGCCAGCAGCTTAGTAGGGGGGGCGAGTGGAACTGAAGCTTTCTTT.

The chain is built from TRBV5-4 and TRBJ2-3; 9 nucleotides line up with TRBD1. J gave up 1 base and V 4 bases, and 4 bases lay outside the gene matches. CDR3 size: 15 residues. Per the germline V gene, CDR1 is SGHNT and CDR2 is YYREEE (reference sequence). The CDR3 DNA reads TGTGCCAGCAGCGACCGGGACAGGGGCACAGATACGCAGTATTTT. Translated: CASSDRDRGTDTQYF.

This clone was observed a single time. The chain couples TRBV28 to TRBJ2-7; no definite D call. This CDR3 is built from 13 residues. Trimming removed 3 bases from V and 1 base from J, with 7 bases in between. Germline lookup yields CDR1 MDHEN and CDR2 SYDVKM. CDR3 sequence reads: CASSLYMSYEQYF. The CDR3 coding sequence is TGTGCCAGCAGTTTGTACATGTCCTACGAGCAGTACTTC. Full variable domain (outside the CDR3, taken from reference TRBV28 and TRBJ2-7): DVKVTQSSRYLVKRTGEKVFLECVQDMDHENMFWYRQDPGLGLRLIYFSYDVKMKEKGDIPEGYSVSREKKERFSLILESASTNQTSMYLCASSLYMSYEQYFGPGTRLTVT.

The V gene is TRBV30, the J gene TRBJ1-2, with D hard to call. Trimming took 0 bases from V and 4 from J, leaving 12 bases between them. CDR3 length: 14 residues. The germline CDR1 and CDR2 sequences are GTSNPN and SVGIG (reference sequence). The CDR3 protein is CAWSVPVSPYGYTF. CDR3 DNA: TGTGCCTGGAGTGTACCTGTGAGCCCCTATGGCTACACCTTC.

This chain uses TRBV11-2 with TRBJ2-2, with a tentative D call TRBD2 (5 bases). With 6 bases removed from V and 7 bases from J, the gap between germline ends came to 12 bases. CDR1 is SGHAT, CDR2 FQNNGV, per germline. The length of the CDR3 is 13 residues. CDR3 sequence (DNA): TGTGCCAGCAGAGATGGGAGATTCGGGGAGCTGTTTTTT. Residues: CASRDGRFGELFF.

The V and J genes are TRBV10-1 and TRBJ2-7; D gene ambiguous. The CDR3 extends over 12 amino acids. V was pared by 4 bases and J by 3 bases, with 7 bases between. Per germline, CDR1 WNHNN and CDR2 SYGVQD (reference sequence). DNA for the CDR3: TGCGCCAGCAGTGCCGACAACTACGAGCAGTACTTC. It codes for CASSADNYEQYF.

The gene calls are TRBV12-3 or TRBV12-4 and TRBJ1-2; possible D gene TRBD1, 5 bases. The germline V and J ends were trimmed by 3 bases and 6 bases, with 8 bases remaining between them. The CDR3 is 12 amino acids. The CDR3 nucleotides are TGTGCCAGCAGTTTGGGGGGAAATGGCTACACCTTC. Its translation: CASSLGGNGYTF.

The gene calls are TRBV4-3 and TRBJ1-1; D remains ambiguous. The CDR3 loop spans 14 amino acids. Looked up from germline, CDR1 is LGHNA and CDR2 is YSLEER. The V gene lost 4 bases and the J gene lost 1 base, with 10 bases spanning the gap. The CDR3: CASSPDSRNTEAFF. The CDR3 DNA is TGCGCCAGCAGCCCAGACTCCCGGAACACTGAAGCTTTCTTT.

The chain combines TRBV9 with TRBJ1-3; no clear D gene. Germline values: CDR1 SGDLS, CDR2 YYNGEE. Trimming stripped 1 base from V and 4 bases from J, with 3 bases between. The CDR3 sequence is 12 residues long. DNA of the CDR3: TGTGCCAGCAGCGTATCCGGAAACACCATATATTTT. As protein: CASSVSGNTIYF.

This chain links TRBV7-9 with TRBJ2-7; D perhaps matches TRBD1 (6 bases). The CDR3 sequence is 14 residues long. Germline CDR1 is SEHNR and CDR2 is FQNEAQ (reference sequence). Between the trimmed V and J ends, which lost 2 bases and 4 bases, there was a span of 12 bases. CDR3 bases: TGTGCCAGCAGCTTAACAGCAGGGGTTTACGAGCAGTACTTC. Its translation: CASSLTAGVYEQYF.

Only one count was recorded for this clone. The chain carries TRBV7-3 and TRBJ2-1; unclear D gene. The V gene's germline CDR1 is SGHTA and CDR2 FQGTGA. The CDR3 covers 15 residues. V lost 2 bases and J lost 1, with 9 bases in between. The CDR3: CASSLEDGSYNEQFF. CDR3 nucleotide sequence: TGTGCCAGCAGCTTAGAGGATGGGTCCTACAATGAGCAGTTCTTC.

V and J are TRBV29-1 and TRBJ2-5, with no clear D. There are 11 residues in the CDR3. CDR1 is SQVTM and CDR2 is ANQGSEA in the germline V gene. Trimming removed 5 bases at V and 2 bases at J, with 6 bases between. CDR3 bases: TGCAGCGTTCGTCAGCAAGAGACCCAGTACTTC. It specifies CSVRQQETQYF.

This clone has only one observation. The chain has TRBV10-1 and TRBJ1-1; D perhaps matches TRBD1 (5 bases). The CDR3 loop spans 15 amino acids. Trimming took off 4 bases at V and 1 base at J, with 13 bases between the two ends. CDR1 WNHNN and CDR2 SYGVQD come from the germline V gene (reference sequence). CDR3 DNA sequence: TGCGCCAGCAGTGGGGGCCCCGAAGGGAACACTGAAGCTTTCTTT. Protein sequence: CASSGGPEGNTEAFF.

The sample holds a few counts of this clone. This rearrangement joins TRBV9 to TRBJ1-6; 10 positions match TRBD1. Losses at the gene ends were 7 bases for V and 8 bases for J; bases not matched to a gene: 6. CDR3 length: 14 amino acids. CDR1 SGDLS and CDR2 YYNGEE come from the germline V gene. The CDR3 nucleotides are TGTGCCAGCCACCTGGGGACAGGGGATTCACCCCTCCACTTT. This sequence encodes CASHLGTGDSPLHF. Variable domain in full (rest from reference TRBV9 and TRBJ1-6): DSGVTQTPKHLITATGQRVTLRCSPRSGDLSVYWYQQSLDQGLQFLIQYYNGEERAKGNILERFSAQQFPDLHSELNLSSLELGDSALYFCASHLGTGDSPLHFGNGTRLTVT.

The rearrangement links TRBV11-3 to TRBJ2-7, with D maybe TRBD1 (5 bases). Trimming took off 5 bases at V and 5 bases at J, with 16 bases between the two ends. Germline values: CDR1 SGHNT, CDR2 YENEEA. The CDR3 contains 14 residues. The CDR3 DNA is TGTGCCAGCAGCCTAGGGGTTCTTGATAACGAGCAGTACTTC. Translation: CASSLGVLDNEQYF.

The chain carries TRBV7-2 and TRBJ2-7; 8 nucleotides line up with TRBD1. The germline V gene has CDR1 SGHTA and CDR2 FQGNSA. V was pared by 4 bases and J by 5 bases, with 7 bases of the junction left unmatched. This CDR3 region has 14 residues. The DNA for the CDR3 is TGTGCCAGCAGCTGGGGCCGGACAGGGAACGAGCAGTACTTC. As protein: CASSWGRTGNEQYF.